Each of the 15 T cell receptor beta chains below was sequenced from the same sample in a study of shared clonotypes between healthy human individuals. The method was immunoSEQ multiplex PCR; TCRdb's version includes in-frame clones alone and lacks a portion of them. This table has around 1,100,000 clones, around 77% appearing once. Material for sequencing was memory CD4+ T cells from PBMCs. As for subset: CD45RA-negative fraction. The receptors were gathered from a man younger than 35 in good health. Some clones in this sample may be carry-over from other donors' samples.

The CDR3 coding sequence is TGTGCCAGCAGCTTGGATCGGGGATCTGGAAACACCATATATTTT. It yields the protein CASSLDRGSGNTIYF. The J gene is TRBJ1-3, the V gene TRBV5-8; D is undetermined. Germline values: CDR1 SGHTS, CDR2 YDEGEE. The CDR3 runs 15 residues. The V gene lost 0 bases and the J gene lost 1 base, with 8 bases spanning the gap. The complete variable domain, with remaining parts taken from reference TRBV5-8 and TRBJ1-3, reads EAGVTQSPTHLIKTRGQQATLRCSPISGHTSVYWYQQALGLGLQFLLWYDEGEERNRGNFPPRFSGRQFPNYSSELNVNALELEDSALYLCASSLDRGSGNTIYFGEGSWLTVV.

The gene calls are TRBV6-1 and TRBJ1-5; 7 positions agree with TRBD1. Trimming at V came to 6 bases and at J to 7 bases, leaving 9 bases not matched to a gene. The CDR3 runs to 14 residues. Looked up from germline, CDR1 is MNHNS and CDR2 is SASEGT. The CDR3 nucleotides are TGTGCCAGCAGGAACACAGGGGTTTGGCAGCCCCAGCATTTT. Protein: CASRNTGVWQPQHF.

As concerns this clone: At the DNA level, this CDR3 is encoded by other sequences in the same sample as well. CDR3 bases: TGCGCCAGCAGCTTGGCCGGATTCCAAGAGACCCAGTACTTC. Amino acids: CASSLAGFQETQYF. V usage is TRBV5-1 and J usage is TRBJ2-5; no reliable D call. The CDR3 extends over 14 amino acids. The germline V gene has CDR1 SGHRS and CDR2 YFSETQ. The ends were cut back, 0 bases at V and 1 base at J, with 7 bases in the middle.

The V gene is TRBV9, the J gene TRBJ1-6, with a tentative D call TRBD1 (5 bases). The CDR3 runs 15 residues. Per the germline V gene, CDR1 is SGDLS and CDR2 is YYNGEE. The V end was cut by 3 bases, the J end by 9 bases, with 16 bases between. CDR3 sequence (DNA): TGTGCCAGCAGCGCCGGCGACCCGAGGGGTTCACCCCTCCACTTT. Residues: CASSAGDPRGSPLHF. Filled out from reference TRBV9 and TRBJ1-6, the complete variable domain reads DSGVTQTPKHLITATGQRVTLRCSPRSGDLSVYWYQQSLDQGLQFLIQYYNGEERAKGNILERFSAQQFPDLHSELNLSSLELGDSALYFCASSAGDPRGSPLHFGNGTRLTVT.

The CDR3 DNA reads TGTGCTAGTGGTTTGGTACTGAGAGGGGTTAAGAGGAACACTGAAGCTTTCTTT. Translation: CASGLVLRGVKRNTEAFF. The chain links TRBV12-5 to TRBJ1-1; the D gene is possibly TRBD1 (5 bases). CDR1 LGHNT and CDR2 FRNRAP come from the germline V gene. V was pared by 0 bases and J by 1 base, with 18 bases between. This CDR3 is 18 amino acids long.

V usage is TRBV21-1 and J usage is TRBJ2-7; TRBD1, the table's D call, lacks a check against the DNA. TRBV21-1 is designated a pseudogene. This CDR3 is 14 amino acids long. The CDR3, as DNA: TGTGCCAGCAGCTACCGGGACAGGGTCTACGAGCAGTACTTC. This encodes CASSYRDRVYEQYF.

J is TRBJ2-1 and V is TRBV6-1, with TRBD2 identical over 7 bases. The CDR3 runs 15 residues. Germline lookup yields CDR1 MNHNS and CDR2 SASEGT. V was clipped by 6 bases and J by 4 bases; unmatched bases: 9. Written as DNA, the CDR3 is TGTGCCAGCAGATCTGGGGCTAGCGGATACAATGAGCAGTTCTTC. Protein: CASRSGASGYNEQFF.

The gene calls are TRBV30 and TRBJ1-1, with TRBD1 matching 11 bases. CDR1 is GTSNPN and CDR2 is SVGIG in the germline V gene (reference sequence). The length of the CDR3 is 13 residues. Trimming cost V 5 bases and J 5 bases; bases outside gene matches: 4. The CDR3 coding sequence is TGTGCCTGGTGGGACAGGGGGTGGACTGAAGCTTTCTTT. As protein: CAWWDRGWTEAFF.

The chain carries TRBV28 and TRBJ1-2, with D tentatively TRBD1 (5 bases). Germline V gives CDR1 MDHEN, CDR2 SYDVKM. The CDR3 is 13 amino acids. V lost 6 bases, J lost 7 bases, and 15 bases lay in between. The CDR3 protein is CASSWGRSSGYTF. CDR3 in DNA: TGTGCCAGCAGCTGGGGCAGGAGTTCTGGCTACACCTTC.

On this clone: A much more abundant neighbour one base away suggests this may be a read error. The same CDR3 is also encoded by other DNA sequences in this sample. The rearrangement uses TRBV18 and TRBJ2-5, with D uncertain. Germline assignment: CDR1 KGHSH and CDR2 LQKENI. The CDR3 loop spans 11 amino acids. V gave up 4 bases and J gave up 1 base, with 1 base separating them. In nucleotides, the CDR3 is TGTGCCAGCTCACGCCAAGAGACCCAGTACTTC. This codes for CASSRQETQYF.

This clone was seen only once. The chain joins TRBV18 to TRBJ1-1, with TRBD1 as a possible D gene (5 bases). CDR1 and CDR2 (germline): KGHSH, LQKENI. V lost 3 bases to trimming and J lost 1 base, with 12 bases between them. The CDR3 covers 15 residues. For the CDR3, the DNA is TGTGCCAGCTCACCCTTCACGGGGCAGAACACTGAAGCTTTCTTT. Its translation: CASSPFTGQNTEAFF.

A remark on this clone: Other DNA sequences in the sample encode the same CDR3. The V gene is TRBV18, the J gene TRBJ2-5, with D uncertain. Germline V gene lookup returns CDR1 KGHSH and CDR2 LQKENI. The CDR3 is 12 amino acids. Trimming cost V 2 bases and J 2 bases, with 3 bases left between them. The chain's CDR3 is CASSPGQETQYF. In DNA form, the CDR3 reads TGTGCCAGCTCACCAGGTCAAGAGACCCAGTACTTC. Variable domain in full (rest from reference TRBV18 and TRBJ2-5): NAGVMQNPRHLVRRRGQEARLRCSPMKGHSHVYWYRQLPEEGLKFMVYLQKENIIDESGMPKERFSAEFPKEGPSILRIQQVVRGDSAAYFCASSPGQETQYFGPGTRLLVL.

The chain recombines TRBV5-1 with TRBJ1-3; 7 bases fit TRBD1. The germline V gene encodes CDR1 SGHRS and CDR2 YFSETQ. The CDR3 runs 13 residues. V was pared by 7 bases and J by 2 bases, with 3 bases of the junction left unmatched. The CDR3 coding sequence is TGCGCCAGCGGCGACAGGGCTGGAAACACCATATATTTT. Protein product: CASGDRAGNTIYF.

The V gene is TRBV7-2, the J gene TRBJ2-1; 7 nucleotides line up with TRBD2. The CDR3 contains 14 residues. Per the germline V gene, CDR1 is SGHTA and CDR2 is FQGNSA. J was trimmed by 12 bases and V by 6 bases; bases with no gene match: 14. The CDR3: CASSQSGTPIGQFF. The CDR3, as DNA: TGTGCCAGCAGTCAAAGCGGGACGCCGATAGGGCAGTTCTTC.

The chain links TRBV6-5 to TRBJ2-1; D unclear. The CDR3 loop spans 11 amino acids. V lost 8 bases and J lost 0, with 2 bases in between. Germline V CDR1 and CDR2: MNHEY, SVGAGI. The CDR3 DNA reads TGTGCCAGCTTCTCCTACAATGAGCAGTTCTTC. The encoded protein is CASFSYNEQFF.